The rows below give T cell receptor beta chains drawn from one sample of a study of cytomegalovirus exposure and HLA in healthy donors. Sequencing used immunoSEQ multiplex PCR; TCRdb keeps in-frame clones, though not all of them. The table lists about 90,000 clones, around 80% of them singletons. Material for sequencing was PBMCs. These receptors originate from a man between 25 and 39 years old in good health and CMV-seronegative. Each CDR3 is given with its conserved first and last residue. Fields, in order: clone size, J gene, D gene, V gene, CDR3 protein, CDR3 DNA. D genes are given only for firm matches. For some rows the clone size is stated as once, few or many, or as a class when expanded; others skip it.

once TRBJ2-1 TRBD2 TRBV18 CASSPLGAGGPSSYNEQFF TGTGCCAGCTCACCACTAGGGGCGGGGGGTCCTAGCTCCTACAATGAGCAGTTCTTC
- TRBJ2-5 TRBD2 TRBV11-2 CASSFMTSGGNTYQETQYF TGTGCCAGCAGCTTTATGACTAGCGGGGGAAATACGTACCAAGAGACCCAGTACTTC
- TRBJ1-6 - TRBV6-1 CASSRDPYNSPLHF TGTGCCAGCAGCCGGGATCCCTATAATTCACCCCTCCACTTT
- TRBJ2-1 TRBD2 TRBV30 CAWDPGLAGGREQFF TGTGCCTGGGATCCGGGACTAGCGGGGGGGCGCGAGCAGTTCTTC
- TRBJ1-4 - TRBV28 CASRSGDTNEKLFF TGTGCCAGTAGATCAGGGGACACTAATGAAAAACTGTTTTTT
- TRBJ2-2 - TRBV2 CASSAQAAGNPGELFF TGTGCCAGCAGTGCGCAGGCCGCGGGGAATCCCGGGGAGCTGTTTTTT
- TRBJ2-2 TRBD1 TRBV13 CASSLMGTANTGELFF TGTGCCAGCAGCTTAATGGGGACAGCTAACACCGGGGAGCTGTTTTTT
once TRBJ1-3 - TRBV28 CASSAAGVAYTIYF TGTGCCAGCAGTGCCGCAGGGGTGGCATACACCATATATTTT
- TRBJ1-4 - TRBV5-4 CASSLTSGWEEKLFF TGTGCCAGCAGCTTGACTTCGGGGTGGGAAGAAAAACTGTTTTTT
- TRBJ1-2 - TRBV5-4 CASRTRGSDGYTF TGTGCCAGCAGGACAAGGGGTAGTGATGGCTACACCTTC
- TRBJ1-4 - TRBV5-4 CASSPPGGGYGKLFF TGTGCCAGCAGCCCCCCGGGGGGGGGCTATGGAAAACTGTTTTTT
- TRBJ1-2 - TRBV2 CASSAQKGVMDGYTF TGTGCCAGCAGTGCCCAAAAAGGGGTTATGGATGGCTACACCTTC
- TRBJ1-5 - TRBV7-3 CASSSSPGDQPQHF TGTGCCAGCAGCTCGAGCCCAGGGGATCAGCCCCAGCATTTT
- TRBJ2-7 TRBD2 TRBV5-6 CASSFGDYEGSEQYF TGTGCCAGCAGCTTTGGGGACTACGAGGGATCCGAGCAGTACTTC
- TRBJ2-5 - TRBV10-3 CAIGDKTQETQYF TGTGCCATCGGTGACAAGACTCAAGAGACCCAGTACTTC
- TRBJ2-3 - TRBV7-9 CASSPGEGDTDTQYF TGTGCCAGCAGCCCCGGGGAGGGGGACACAGATACGCAGTATTTT
- TRBJ2-5 - TRBV7-7 CASSLPGQETQYF TGTGCCAGCAGCTTACCGGGGCAAGAGACCCAGTACTTC
- TRBJ2-7 - TRBV5-1 CASSSDIYEQYF TGCGCCAGCAGCTCGGACATATACGAGCAGTACTTC
once TRBJ2-2 - TRBV6-1 CASSLYTGELFF TGTGCCAGCAGTTTATACACCGGGGAGCTGTTTTTT
once TRBJ1-6 TRBD1 TRBV5-1 CASSSGTGRSNSPLHF TGCGCCAGCAGCTCCGGGACAGGGAGAAGTAATTCACCCCTCCACTTT
once TRBJ1-6 TRBD1 TRBV2 CASSDQLTGSTSPLHF TGTGCCAGCAGTGACCAACTGACAGGGAGCACTTCACCCCTCCACTTT
- TRBJ2-3 - TRBV5-6 CASSLSGPPWERGTDTQYF TGTGCCAGCAGCTTGAGTGGGCCCCCGTGGGAGCGGGGCACAGATACGCAGTATTTT
- TRBJ2-5 TRBD2 TRBV30 CASRTSGGQETQYF TGTGCCTCCCGGACTAGCGGGGGGCAGGAGACCCAGTACTTC
- TRBJ2-1 TRBD2 TRBV27 CASSIRTSGGLNEQFF TGTGCCAGCAGTATAAGGACTAGCGGGGGGTTAAATGAGCAGTTCTTC
- TRBJ1-3 - TRBV6-5 CASSYSTAPSGNTIYF TGTGCCAGCAGTTACAGCACAGCACCCTCTGGAAACACCATATATTTT
- TRBJ2-7 TRBD1 TRBV6-5 CASSYSPGQGYEQYF TGTGCCAGCAGTTATTCTCCCGGACAGGGATACGAGCAGTACTTC
- TRBJ2-5 TRBD1 TRBV7-9 CASSFRGQQETQYF TGTGCCAGCAGCTTTCGGGGACAGCAAGAGACCCAGTACTTC
once TRBJ1-4 TRBD1 TRBV18 CASSPTGTAATNEKLFF TGTGCCAGCTCACCAACTGGGACAGCTGCAACTAATGAAAAACTGTTTTTT
- TRBJ2-7 - TRBV15 CATSRDDIYEQYF TGTGCCACCAGCAGAGATGACATCTACGAGCAGTACTTC
- TRBJ2-1 TRBD2 TRBV7-3 CASSLRDLRTSGGEQFF TGTGCCAGCAGCTTAAGGGATCTCCGGACTAGCGGGGGTGAGCAGTTCTTC
- TRBJ1-2 - TRBV4-1 CASSQGDKANYGYTF TGCGCCAGCAGCCAAGGGGACAAGGCTAACTATGGCTACACCTTC
- TRBJ2-2 - TRBV5-1 CASSLGSADTGELFF TGCGCCAGCAGCTTGGGCTCGGCGGACACCGGGGAGCTGTTTTTT
- TRBJ1-2 - TRBV2 CASSAHRENYGYTF TGTGCCAGCAGCGCTCACAGGGAGAACTATGGCTACACCTTC
- TRBJ1-6 - TRBV30 CAGGRGAPLHF TGTGCGGGGGGGAGGGGGGCACCCCTCCACTTT
- TRBJ1-1 - TRBV4-2 CASTIGSGTEAFF TGTGCCTCTACAATTGGGTCGGGGACTGAAGCTTTCTTT
- TRBJ2-7 TRBD1 TRBV27 CASSLLVTGTYEQYF TGTGCCAGCAGTTTACTGGTGACAGGGACCTACGAGCAGTACTTC
once TRBJ1-2 TRBD1 TRBV9 CASSVGQGNYGYTF TGTGCCAGCAGCGTAGGACAGGGGAACTATGGCTACACCTTC
- TRBJ2-1 TRBD2 TRBV30 CAWAGSGGASNEQFF TGTGCCTGGGCCGGCTCGGGGGGGGCCTCCAATGAGCAGTTCTTC
- TRBJ1-2 - TRBV6-1 CASSPGPEGYGYTF TGTGCCAGCAGTCCAGGGCCGGAGGGCTATGGCTACACCTTC
few TRBJ2-7 TRBD1 TRBV6-1 CASRGDREGSREQYF TGTGCCAGCAGGGGGGACAGGGAGGGTTCCCGCGAGCAGTACTTC
- TRBJ1-2 TRBD1 TRBV6-1 CASSELDRVMGGYTF TGTGCCAGCAGTGAATTGGACAGGGTAATGGGTGGCTACACCTTC
- TRBJ1-5 TRBD1 TRBV19 CASTAGQANQPQHF TGTGCCAGTACCGCGGGACAGGCCAATCAGCCCCAGCATTTT
- TRBJ2-3 TRBD1 TRBV19 CASSWGNGQGFTDTQYF TGTGCCAGTAGTTGGGGGAATGGACAGGGATTCACAGATACGCAGTATTTT
- TRBJ1-2 TRBD1 TRBV28 CASIIGQGTYGYTF TGTGCCAGCATCATAGGACAGGGCACCTATGGCTACACCTTC
- TRBJ2-7 TRBD1 TRBV7-9 CASSPPQGARDEQYF TGTGCCAGCAGCCCCCCACAGGGGGCTCGCGACGAGCAGTACTTC
- TRBJ1-1 - TRBV6-5 CASSLLANMNTEAFF TGTGCCAGCTCCCTGTTAGCGAATATGAACACTGAAGCTTTCTTT
- TRBJ1-2 - TRBV5-4 CASSQDSYGYTF TGTGCCAGCAGCCAGGACAGCTATGGCTACACCTTC
- TRBJ1-1 - TRBV10-1 CASSEQTGPQGAFF TGCGCCAGCAGTGAACAGACAGGCCCTCAGGGAGCTTTCTTT
- TRBJ2-7 - TRBV9 CASSVAGSPEQYF TGTGCCAGCAGCGTGGCGGGCTCCCCCGAGCAGTACTTC
few TRBJ1-2 - TRBV14 CASSPPSGGHGYTF TGTGCCAGCAGCCCGCCTTCCGGAGGGCATGGCTACACCTTC